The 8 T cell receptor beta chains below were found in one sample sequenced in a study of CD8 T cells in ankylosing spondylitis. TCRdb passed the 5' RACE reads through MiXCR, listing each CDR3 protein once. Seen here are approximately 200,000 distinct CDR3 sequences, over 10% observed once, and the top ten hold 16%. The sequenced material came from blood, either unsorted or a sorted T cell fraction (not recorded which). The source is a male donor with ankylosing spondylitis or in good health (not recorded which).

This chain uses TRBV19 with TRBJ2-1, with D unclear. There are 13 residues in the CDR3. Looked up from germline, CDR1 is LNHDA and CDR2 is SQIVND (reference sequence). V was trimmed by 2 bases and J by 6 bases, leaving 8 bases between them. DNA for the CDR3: TGTGCCAGTAGTATATCTAGAATCAATGAGCAGTTCTTC. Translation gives CASSISRINEQFF.

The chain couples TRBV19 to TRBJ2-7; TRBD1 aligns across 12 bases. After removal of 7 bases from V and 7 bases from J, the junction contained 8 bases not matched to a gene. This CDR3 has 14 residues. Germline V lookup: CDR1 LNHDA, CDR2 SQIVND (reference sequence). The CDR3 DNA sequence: TGTGCCAGTACTGGGGGACAGGGGGCTGAAGAGCAGTACTTC. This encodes CASTGGQGAEEQYF.

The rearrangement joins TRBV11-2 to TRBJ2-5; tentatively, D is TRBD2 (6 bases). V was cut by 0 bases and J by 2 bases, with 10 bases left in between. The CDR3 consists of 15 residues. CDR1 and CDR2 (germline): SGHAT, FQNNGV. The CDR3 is CASSLEGLVQETQYF. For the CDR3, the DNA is TGTGCCAGCAGCTTAGAGGGACTCGTACAAGAGACCCAGTACTTC.

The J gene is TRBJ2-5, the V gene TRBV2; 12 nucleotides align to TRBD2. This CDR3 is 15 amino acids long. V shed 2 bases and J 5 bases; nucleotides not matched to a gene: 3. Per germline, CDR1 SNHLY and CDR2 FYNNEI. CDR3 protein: CASSEPGTSGETQYF. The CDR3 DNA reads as TGTGCCAGCAGTGAACCTGGGACTAGCGGGGAGACCCAGTACTTC. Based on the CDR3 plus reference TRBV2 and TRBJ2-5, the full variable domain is EPEVTQTPSHQVTQMGQEVILRCVPISNHLYFYWYRQILGQKVEFLVSFYNNEISEKSEIFDDQFSVERPDGSNFTLKIRSTKLEDSAMYFCASSEPGTSGETQYFGPGTRLLVL.

The CDR3 spells CASSYRGIEGTDTQYF. The CDR3 nucleotides are TGTGCCAGCAGTTATCGGGGGATAGAGGGGACAGATACGCAGTATTTT. This chain links TRBV6-5 with TRBJ2-3; D may be TRBD2 (6 bases). The V end was cut by 3 bases, the J end by 3 bases, with 16 bases between. Germline lookup yields CDR1 MNHEY and CDR2 SVGAGI. The CDR3 consists of 16 residues.

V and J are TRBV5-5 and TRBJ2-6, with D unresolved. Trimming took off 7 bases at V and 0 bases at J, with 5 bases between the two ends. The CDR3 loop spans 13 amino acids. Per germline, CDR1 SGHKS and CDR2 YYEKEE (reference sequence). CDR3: CASGSSGANVLTF. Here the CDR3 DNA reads TGTGCCAGCGGATCCTCTGGGGCCAACGTCCTGACTTTC.

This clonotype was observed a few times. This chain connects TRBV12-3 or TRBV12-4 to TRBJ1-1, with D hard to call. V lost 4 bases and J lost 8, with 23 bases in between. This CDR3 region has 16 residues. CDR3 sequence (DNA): TGTGCCAGCAGTTCGGAACTCGAATTCTCGCTCGGGGAAGCTTTCTTT. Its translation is CASSSELEFSLGEAFF.

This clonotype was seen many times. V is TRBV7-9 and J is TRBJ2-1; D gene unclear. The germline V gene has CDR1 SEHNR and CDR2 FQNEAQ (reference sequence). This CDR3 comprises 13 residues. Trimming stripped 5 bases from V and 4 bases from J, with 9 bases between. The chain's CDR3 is CASSPDPYNEQFF. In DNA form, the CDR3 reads TGTGCCAGCAGCCCTGACCCGTACAATGAGCAGTTCTTC. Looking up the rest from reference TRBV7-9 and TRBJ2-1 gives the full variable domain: DTGVSQNPRHKITKRGQNVTFRCDPISEHNRLYWYRQTLGQGPEFLTYFQNEAQLEKSRLLSDRFSAERPKGSFSTLEIQRTEQGDSAMYLCASSPDPYNEQFFGPGTRLTVL.